These 16 T cell receptor beta chains were all obtained from the same sample, sequenced in a study of tissue T cells after allogeneic stem cell transplantation. Time point here: mouse harvest day 14 after allogeneic transplant. Each mouse received 10^7 T-cell-depleted marrow cells plus 10^6 splenic CD5+ T cells by tail vein. Sequencing used immunoSEQ multiplex PCR; TCRdb keeps in-frame clones, though not all of them. The sample contains roughly 3,000 clones, approximately 53% of which appear only once. Specimen: gut tissue. Receptor source: a female BALB/c mouse given C57BL/6 T cells with graft-versus-host disease after an allogeneic hematopoietic cell transplant.

This clone is deemed large. Gene names follow the mouse nomenclature. The CDR3 end is not reached by the read, which stops 1 residue before it; the germline J gene fills it in. V and J are TRBV12-2 and TRBJ2-7; 9 bases fit TRBD2. Per the germline V gene, CDR1 is SGHLS and CDR2 is HYDKME. The ends lost 2 bases at V and 4 bases at J; junction bases unmatched: 8. The CDR3 has 15 residues. This CDR3 is CASSRTTGGPYEQYF. The DNA read from the CDR3 is TGTGCCAGCTCTCGGACGACTGGGGGCCCTTATGAACAGTAC.

As concerns this clone: Gene names are mouse gene names. From the germline J gene comes the end of the CDR3, since the read stops 1 residue before it. J is TRBJ2-5 and V is TRBV13-2; D perhaps matches TRBD2 (5 bases). This CDR3 region has 13 residues. From germline, CDR1 is NNHNN and CDR2 SYGAGS (reference sequence). V dropped 0 bases and J dropped 4 bases, with 6 bases sitting between them. Incomplete CDR3 DNA: TGTGCCAGCGGTGATGCTGGGAAAGACACCCAGTAC. This translates into CASGDAGKDTQY. The full CDR3 sequence reads CASGDAGKDTQYF.

In its sample, this clone is large. Gene names refer to mouse genes. The read comes to an end 1 residue before the CDR3 does, leaving the germline J gene to fill in the end. The J gene is TRBJ2-7, the V gene TRBV29; D ambiguous. Germline V lookup: CDR1 MSHET, CDR2 SYDVDS. The germline V and J ends were trimmed by 1 base and 0 bases, with 13 bases remaining between them. The CDR3 loop spans 16 amino acids. The part of the CDR3 DNA that was read is TGTGCTAGCAGTTTATTCTCGGCGGCAAGCTCCTATGAACAGTAC. Translated, it gives CASSLFSAASSYEQY. The full CDR3 protein is CASSLFSAASSYEQYF. Full variable domain (missing parts from reference TRBV29 and TRBJ2-7): DMKVTQMPRYLIKRMGENVLLECGQDMSHETMYWYRQDPGLGLQLIYISYDVDSNSEGDIPKGYRVSRKKREHFSLILDSAKTNQTSVYFCASSLFSAASSYEQYFGPGTRLTVL.

Only a few counts were recorded for this clone. Gene names follow the mouse nomenclature. CDR3 in amino acids: CASSSGTGEGNSPLYF. CDR3 DNA (partial): TGTGCCAGCTCATCCGGGACAGGGGAGGGTAATTCGCCCCTCTAC. This sequence joins TRBV12-2 and TRBJ1-6; 10 positions agree with TRBD1. From the germline J gene comes the end of the CDR3, since the read stops 1 residue before it. TRBJ1-6 is an open reading frame whose function is uncertain. The CDR3 loop spans 16 amino acids. The germline V gene encodes CDR1 SGHLS and CDR2 HYDKME. V was pared by 4 bases and J by 6 bases, with 8 bases of the junction left unmatched.

As concerns this clone: Each gene name is a mouse one. Read sequence stops 1 residue before the CDR3 end, and the germline J gene provides the missing end. The V call is TRBV3, the J call TRBJ2-4; 12 bases fit TRBD1. Germline CDR1 is SNHLY and CDR2 is FYNGKV (reference sequence). The CDR3 loop spans 14 amino acids. The trim removed 5 bases at V and 7 bases at J, leaving 4 bases unmatched. The CDR3 bases that were read are TGTGCCAGCAGCCAGGGACAGGGGGCGGACACCTTGTAC. This translates into CASSQGQGADTLY. From start to end, the CDR3 is CASSQGQGADTLYF.

Remarks on this clone: Mouse gene names apply. The CDR3 is cut off 1 residue early in the read; its end comes from the germline J gene. The chain has TRBV26 and TRBJ2-5; D unresolved. The V end lost 3 bases, the J end lost 0 bases, and 4 bases lay between the germline ends. The CDR3 covers 13 residues. From germline, CDR1 is KGHPV and CDR2 FQNQEV (reference sequence). Partial CDR3 DNA: TGTGCCAGCAGTCTACAGAACCAAGACACCCAGTAC. Residues: CASSLQNQDTQY. Given in full, the CDR3 is CASSLQNQDTQYF. The complete variable domain, with remaining parts taken from reference TRBV26 and TRBJ2-5, reads NSKVIQTPRYLVKGQGQKAKMRCIPEKGHPVVFWYQQNKNNEFKFLINFQNQEVLQQIDMTEKRFSAECPSNSPCSLEIQSSEAGDSALYLCASSLQNQDTQYFGPGTRLLVL.

Comment on this clone: Gene names and germline refer to mouse. The read halts 1 residue ahead of the CDR3 end, with the missing end drawn from the germline J gene. This chain joins TRBV29 and TRBJ2-5; 7 bases align to TRBD1. CDR1 MSHET and CDR2 SYDVDS come from the germline V gene. This CDR3 is built from 13 residues. V lost 7 bases and J lost 1; bases outside the gene matches: 2. The part of the CDR3 DNA that was read is TGTGCTAGCAAAGACAGGGACCAAGACACCCAGTAC. Its translation is CASKDRDQDTQY. The CDR3 as a whole reads CASKDRDQDTQYF.

This clone turned up a few times. Mouse gene names apply. The CDR3 end falls 1 residue outside the read, so it is completed with the germline J gene. The chain is built from TRBV15 and TRBJ1-4, with 8 bases fitting TRBD1. V lost 6 bases, J lost 1 base, and 4 bases stayed unmatched. This CDR3 is built from 15 residues. The germline CDR1 and CDR2 sequences are SGHND and FRSKSL. CDR3 in amino acids: CASRQQGGSNERLFF. CDR3 DNA (partial): TGTGCCAGCAGGCAACAGGGGGGTTCCAACGAAAGATTATTT. The whole variable domain, remainder taken from reference TRBV15 and TRBJ1-4, is DAGVTQTPRHEVAEKGQTIILKCEPVSGHNDLFWYRQTKIQGLELLSYFRSKSLMEDGGAFKDRFKAEMLNSSFSTLKIQPTEPKDSAVYLCASRQQGGSNERLFFGHGTKLSVL.

A remark on this clone: These gene names are mouse names. The read ends 1 residue shy of where the CDR3 ends; the end is completed using the germline J gene. The chain recombines TRBV16 with TRBJ1-1; maybe TRBD1 (6 bases). The germline V and J ends were trimmed by 4 bases and 5 bases, with 8 bases remaining between them. The germline gives CDR1 SGHSA, CDR2 FRNQAP. This CDR3 region has 12 residues. The chain's CDR3 is CASSSGTTEVFF. The CDR3 bases that were read are TGTGCAAGCAGCTCCGGGACAACAGAAGTCTTC.

For this clone: Genes here carry mouse names. Read sequence stops 1 residue before the CDR3 end, and the germline J gene provides the missing end. This sequence joins TRBV5 and TRBJ2-4, with 9 bases lining up with TRBD2. V was pared by 2 bases and J by 5 bases, with 2 bases of the junction left unmatched. Germline-derived CDR1 and CDR2 are LGHNA and YNLKQL (reference sequence). CDR3 length equals 14 residues. Partial CDR3 DNA: TGTGCCAGCAGCCAATCTGGGGGGGGAAACACCTTGTAC. Encoded protein: CASSQSGGGNTLY. The entire CDR3 protein reads CASSQSGGGNTLYF.

This clone rates as medium-sized. Here the gene names and germline are mouse. The read is 1 residue too short to cover the CDR3 end, so that end is filled in from the germline J gene. This chain uses TRBV26 with TRBJ2-1; 11 nucleotides line up with TRBD1. The CDR3 loop spans 15 amino acids. CDR1 and CDR2 (germline): KGHPV, FQNQEV (reference sequence). With 5 bases clipped from V and 1 base from J, the junction kept 1 base outside the gene matches. CDR3 sequence: CASSWDRGNYAEQFF. The sequenced CDR3 bases are TGTGCCAGCAGTTGGGACAGGGGGAACTATGCTGAGCAGTTC.

Regarding this clone: Mouse germline and gene names are used. The read terminates 1 residue ahead of where the CDR3 ends, so the germline J gene completes it. V is TRBV13-2 and J is TRBJ1-1; no clear D. The CDR3 is made up of 12 amino acids. Per the germline V gene, CDR1 is NNHNN and CDR2 is SYGAGS (reference sequence). Deletions cut 0 bases from V and 5 bases from J, with 5 bases between. This CDR3 is CASGDGQTEVFF. Incomplete CDR3 DNA: TGTGCCAGCGGTGATGGGCAGACAGAAGTCTTC.

About this clone itself: Mouse gene names apply. The DNA ends 1 residue before the CDR3 does, and the rest of the CDR3 is filled in from the germline J gene. This chain joins TRBV26 and TRBJ1-4, with D maybe TRBD1 (5 bases). Germline V gives CDR1 KGHPV, CDR2 FQNQEV (reference sequence). V gave up 8 bases and J gave up 3 bases, with 10 bases separating them. The length of the CDR3 is 13 residues. CDR3: CASAQGANERLFF. The covered CDR3 bases are TGTGCCAGCGCCCAAGGGGCCAACGAAAGATTATTT.

Concerning this clone: Germline and genes here are mouse. The CDR3 end lies 1 residue beyond the end of the read and is filled in from the germline J gene. The chain has TRBV26 and TRBJ2-3; D is ambiguous. In germline, CDR1 is KGHPV, CDR2 FQNQEV (reference sequence). The V and J ends lost 4 bases and 3 bases respectively, with 8 bases between them. The CDR3 length is 13 residues. The CDR3 spells CASSPRGAETLYF. CDR3 DNA (partial): TGTGCCAGCAGTCCCCGCGGGGCAGAAACGCTGTAT. Using reference TRBV26 and TRBJ2-3 for the parts outside the CDR3, the full variable domain is NSKVIQTPRYLVKGQGQKAKMRCIPEKGHPVVFWYQQNKNNEFKFLINFQNQEVLQQIDMTEKRFSAECPSNSPCSLEIQSSEAGDSALYLCASSPRGAETLYFGSGTRLTVL.

In this sample, this clone turned up once. Gene names refer to mouse genes. The read comes to an end 1 residue before the CDR3 does, leaving the germline J gene to fill in the end. V gene TRBV12-2 combines with J gene TRBJ1-4, with D unresolved. CDR3 length: 13 residues. The V gene lost 0 bases and the J gene lost 5 bases, with 6 bases spanning the gap. Germline-derived CDR1 and CDR2 are SGHLS and HYDKME. The CDR3 bases that were read are TGTGCCAGCTCTCTCCAACCTAACGAAAGATTATTT. Its protein is CASSLQPNERLF. The full CDR3 sequence reads CASSLQPNERLFF.

This clone occurred a few times. Genes and germline are mouse. The read stops 1 residue short of the end of the CDR3; the missing end is completed from the germline J gene. The J gene is TRBJ2-7, the V gene TRBV3, with TRBD2 matching over 8 bases. CDR1 and CDR2 (germline): SNHLY, FYNGKV (reference sequence). V lost 2 bases to trimming and J lost 4 bases; unmatched junction nucleotides: 4. The CDR3 is 14 residues long. The CDR3 is CASSLRWGGYEQYF. Incomplete CDR3 DNA: TGTGCCAGCAGCTTAAGGTGGGGGGGATATGAACAGTAC.